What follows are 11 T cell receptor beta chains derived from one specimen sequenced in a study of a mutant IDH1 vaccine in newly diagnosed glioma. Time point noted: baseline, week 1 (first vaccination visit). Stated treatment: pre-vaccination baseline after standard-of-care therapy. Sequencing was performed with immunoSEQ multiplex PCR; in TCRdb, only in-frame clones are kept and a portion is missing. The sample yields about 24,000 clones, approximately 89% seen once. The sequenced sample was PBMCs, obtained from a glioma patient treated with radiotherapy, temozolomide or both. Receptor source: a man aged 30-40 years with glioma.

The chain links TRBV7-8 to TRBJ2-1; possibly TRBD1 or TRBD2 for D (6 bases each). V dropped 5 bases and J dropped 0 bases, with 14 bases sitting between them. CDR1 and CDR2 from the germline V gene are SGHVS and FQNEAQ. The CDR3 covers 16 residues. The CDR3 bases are TGTGCCAGCAGCGAGGGGGGACGGAGCTCCTACAATGAGCAGTTCTTC. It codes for CASSEGGRSSYNEQFF.

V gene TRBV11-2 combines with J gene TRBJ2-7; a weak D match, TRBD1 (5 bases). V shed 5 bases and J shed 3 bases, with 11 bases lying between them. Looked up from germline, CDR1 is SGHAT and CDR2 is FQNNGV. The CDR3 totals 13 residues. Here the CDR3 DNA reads TGTGCCAGCAGCCTACAGGTAAACTACGAGCAGTACTTC. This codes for CASSLQVNYEQYF.

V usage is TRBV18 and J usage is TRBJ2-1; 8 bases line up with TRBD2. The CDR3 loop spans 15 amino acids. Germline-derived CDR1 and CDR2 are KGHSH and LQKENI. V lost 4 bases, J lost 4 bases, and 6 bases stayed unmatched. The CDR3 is CASSRAGDVYNEQFF. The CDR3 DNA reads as TGTGCCAGCTCACGAGCGGGAGACGTATACAATGAGCAGTTCTTC.

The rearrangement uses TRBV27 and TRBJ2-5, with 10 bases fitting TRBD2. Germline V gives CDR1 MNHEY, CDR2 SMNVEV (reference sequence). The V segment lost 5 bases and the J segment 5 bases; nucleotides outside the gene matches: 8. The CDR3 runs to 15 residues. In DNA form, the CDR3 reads TGTGCCAGCAGTCCCCTAGCGGGAGTCAGGGAGACCCAGTACTTC. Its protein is CASSPLAGVRETQYF.

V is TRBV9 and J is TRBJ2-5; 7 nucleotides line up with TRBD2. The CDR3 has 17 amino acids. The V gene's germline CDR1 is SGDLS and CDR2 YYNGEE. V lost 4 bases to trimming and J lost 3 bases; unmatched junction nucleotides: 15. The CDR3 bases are TGTGCCAGCAGCCTAACGGGGAGGGGCGCGGGGGAAGAGACCCAGTACTTC. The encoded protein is CASSLTGRGAGEETQYF.

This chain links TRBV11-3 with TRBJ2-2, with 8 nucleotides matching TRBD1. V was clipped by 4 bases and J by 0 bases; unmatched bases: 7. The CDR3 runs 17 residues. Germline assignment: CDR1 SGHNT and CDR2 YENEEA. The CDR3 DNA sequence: TGTGCCAGCAGCTCGAGACAGGGGACGACGAACACCGGGGAGCTGTTTTTT. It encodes CASSSRQGTTNTGELFF. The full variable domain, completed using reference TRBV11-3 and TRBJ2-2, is EAGVVQSPRYKIIEKKQPVAFWCNPISGHNTLYWYLQNLGQGPELLIRYENEEAVDDSQLPKDRFSAERLKGVDSTLKIQPAELGDSAVYLCASSSRQGTTNTGELFFGEGSRLTVL.

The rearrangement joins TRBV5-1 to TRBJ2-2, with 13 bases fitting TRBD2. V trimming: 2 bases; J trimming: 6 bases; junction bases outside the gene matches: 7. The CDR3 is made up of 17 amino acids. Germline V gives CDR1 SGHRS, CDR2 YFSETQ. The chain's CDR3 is CASSFSGTSGIPGELFF. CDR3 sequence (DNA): TGCGCCAGCAGCTTCTCCGGGACTAGCGGGATCCCCGGGGAGCTGTTTTTT.

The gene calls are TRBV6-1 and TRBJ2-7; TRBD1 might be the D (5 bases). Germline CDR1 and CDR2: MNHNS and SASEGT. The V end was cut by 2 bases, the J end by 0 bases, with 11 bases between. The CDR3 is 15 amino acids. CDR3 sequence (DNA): TGTGCCAGCAGTGAATGGGGCCTAAACTCCTACGAGCAGTACTTC. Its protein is CASSEWGLNSYEQYF.

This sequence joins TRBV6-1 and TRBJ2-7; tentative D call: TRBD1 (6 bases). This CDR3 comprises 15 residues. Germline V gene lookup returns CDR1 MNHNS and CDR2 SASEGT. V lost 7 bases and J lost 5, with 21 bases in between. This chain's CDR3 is CASTMTGAGEHEQYF. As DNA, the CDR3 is TGTGCCAGCACCATGACCGGGGCAGGGGAACACGAGCAGTACTTC.

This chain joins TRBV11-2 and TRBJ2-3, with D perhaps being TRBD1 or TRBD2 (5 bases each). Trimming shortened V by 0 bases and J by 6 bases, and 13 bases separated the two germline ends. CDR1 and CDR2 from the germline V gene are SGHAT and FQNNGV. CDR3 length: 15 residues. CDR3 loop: CASSLDSRGADTQYF. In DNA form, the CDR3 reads TGTGCCAGCAGCTTAGATTCAAGGGGAGCGGATACGCAGTATTTT.

The CDR3 sequence: CASSPRTNYGYTF. Here the CDR3 DNA reads TGTGCCAGCAGTCCCAGGACCAACTATGGCTACACCTTC. V gene TRBV25-1 combines with J gene TRBJ1-2; D call uncertain. CDR3 length: 13 amino acids. Germline V CDR1 and CDR2: MGHDK, SYGVNS. V lost 5 bases, J lost 2 bases, and 9 bases lay in between.